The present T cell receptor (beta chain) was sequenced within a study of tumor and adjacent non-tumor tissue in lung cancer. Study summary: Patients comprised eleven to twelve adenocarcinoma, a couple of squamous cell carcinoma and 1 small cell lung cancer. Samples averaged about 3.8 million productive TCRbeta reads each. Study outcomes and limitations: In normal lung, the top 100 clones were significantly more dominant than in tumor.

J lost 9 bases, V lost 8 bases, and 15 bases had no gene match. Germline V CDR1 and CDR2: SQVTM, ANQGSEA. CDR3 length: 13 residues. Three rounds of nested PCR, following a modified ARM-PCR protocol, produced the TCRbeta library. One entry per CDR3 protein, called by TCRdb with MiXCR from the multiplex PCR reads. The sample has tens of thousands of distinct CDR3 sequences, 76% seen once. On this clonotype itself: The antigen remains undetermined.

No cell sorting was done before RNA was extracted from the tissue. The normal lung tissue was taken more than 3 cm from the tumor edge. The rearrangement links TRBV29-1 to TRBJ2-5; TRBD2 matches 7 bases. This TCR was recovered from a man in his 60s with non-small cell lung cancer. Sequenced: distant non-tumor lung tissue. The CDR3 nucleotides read TGCAGCATTTTAGGAAGGAGTGGGGGGGCCCAGTACTTC. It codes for CSILGRSGGAQYF.